The 12 T cell receptor beta chains listed next were all sequenced from one sample in a study of cytomegalovirus exposure and HLA in healthy donors. Primers for the PCR totalled 60 Vbeta and 13 Jbeta. Data came from immunoSEQ multiplex PCR; TCRdb stores just in-frame clones and leaves some out. The repertoire holds tens of thousands of clones, with around 70% as singletons. Sequencing was carried out using PBMCs. The receptors here all came from a woman in her thirties in good health and CMV-seropositive.

The V gene is TRBV14, the J gene TRBJ1-1; no clear D gene. The CDR3 loop spans 16 amino acids. The germline V gene has CDR1 SGHDN and CDR2 FVKESK. V dropped 0 bases and J dropped 0 bases, with 11 bases sitting between them. CDR3 DNA sequence: TGTGCCAGCAGCCAAGAGACTGATTATCTGAACACTGAAGCTTTCTTT. Protein: CASSQETDYLNTEAFF.

The CDR3 coding sequence is TGCGCCAGCGGGGATGGGAGGGTACATCAGCCCCAGCATTTT. This codes for CASGDGRVHQPQHF. The V call is TRBV10-2, the J call TRBJ1-5; D unclear. Germline V gene sequence: CDR1 WSHSY, CDR2 SAAADI. Trimming left V 8 bases short and J 5 bases short, with 16 bases between. This CDR3 comprises 14 residues.

V and J are TRBV10-3 and TRBJ1-1; weak D call: TRBD1 (6 bases). The CDR3 is made up of 12 amino acids. Germline assignment: CDR1 ENHRY and CDR2 SYGVKD. V was pared by 4 bases and J by 6 bases, with 9 bases between. CDR3 amino acids: CAISGRGAEAFF. CDR3 coding DNA: TGTGCCATCAGTGGCAGGGGAGCTGAAGCTTTCTTT.

This chain links TRBV7-9 with TRBJ1-1; 7 positions agree with TRBD1. Germline V gives CDR1 SEHNR, CDR2 FQNEAQ (reference sequence). The length of the CDR3 is 15 residues. V lost 2 bases, J lost 1 base, and 4 bases stayed unmatched. The CDR3 spells CASSLRQGENTEAFF. The CDR3 DNA is TGTGCCAGCAGCTTAAGGCAGGGGGAGAACACTGAAGCTTTCTTT.

This rearrangement joins TRBV5-6 to TRBJ2-6, with D tentatively TRBD1 (5 bases). The CDR3 sequence is 15 residues long. Per the germline V gene, CDR1 is SGHDT and CDR2 is YYEEEE. The germline V and J ends were trimmed by 0 bases and 2 bases, with 6 bases remaining between them. CDR3 DNA sequence: TGTGCCAGCAGCTTGGCACAGGCTGGGGCCAACGTCCTGACTTTC. Protein product: CASSLAQAGANVLTF.

The chain is built from TRBV30 and TRBJ1-2; 7 positions match TRBD1. V shed 0 bases and J 0 bases; nucleotides not matched to a gene: 13. Germline CDR1 GTSNPN, CDR2 SVGIG (reference sequence). There are 18 residues in the CDR3. CDR3 loop: CAWSVRRLDRETNYGYTF. The DNA for the CDR3 is TGTGCCTGGAGTGTAAGGAGGCTCGACAGGGAGACTAACTATGGCTACACCTTC.

This chain joins TRBV21-1 and TRBJ1-3. TRBV21-1 is a documented pseudogene. This CDR3 has 18 amino acids. This CDR3 reads CASSKSVRTPSSGNTIYF. The CDR3 coding sequence is TGTGCCAGCAGCAAATCCGTGCGAACCCCAAGCTCTGGAAACACCATATATTTT.

Only a few counts were recorded for this clone. V is TRBV30 and J is TRBJ2-7; TRBD1 aligns across 8 bases. The CDR3 consists of 18 residues. Germline V gene lookup returns CDR1 GTSNPN and CDR2 SVGIG (reference sequence). V lost 4 bases to trimming and J lost 3 bases; unmatched junction nucleotides: 20. CDR3 nucleotide sequence: TGTGCCTGGAACTCTGGGACTCCCACCGGGACAGGATACTACGAGCAGTACTTC. This encodes CAWNSGTPTGTGYYEQYF.

The chain is built from TRBV28 and TRBJ1-5, with a possible D match to TRBD1 (5 bases). V lost 3 bases to trimming and J lost 7 bases, with 13 bases between them. The CDR3 loop spans 14 amino acids. Germline V gene data show CDR1 as MDHEN and CDR2 as SYDVKM. CDR3 coding DNA: TGTGCCAGCAGTTTGGGGGGACTTTGGCAGCCCCAGCATTTT. This gives the protein CASSLGGLWQPQHF.

This clone was seen a handful of times. This rearrangement joins TRBV10-3 to TRBJ2-1; D possibly corresponds to TRBD2 (7 bases). This CDR3 is built from 12 residues. Germline CDR1 reads ENHRY; CDR2 reads SYGVKD. The germline V and J ends were trimmed by 3 bases and 9 bases, with 9 bases remaining between them. The CDR3 region has the DNA TGTGCCATCAGTGAAGGGGGGGTTGAGCAGTTCTTC. It encodes CAISEGGVEQFF.

The chain recombines TRBV10-2 with TRBJ2-7; weak D call: TRBD2 (6 bases). Germline loops: CDR1 WSHSY, CDR2 SAAADI. With 0 bases removed from V and 1 base from J, the gap between germline ends came to 13 bases. The CDR3 has 16 amino acids. The CDR3, as DNA: TGCGCCAGCAGTGAGTCGGACTACCTGGGGTCCTACGAGCAGTACTTC. Translated: CASSESDYLGSYEQYF.

CDR3 region: CASSRGTVYEQYF. DNA of the CDR3: TGTGCCAGCTCACGGGGCACAGTCTACGAGCAGTACTTC. This chain connects TRBV18 to TRBJ2-7, with D perhaps TRBD1 (5 bases). CDR1 is KGHSH and CDR2 is LQKENI in the germline V gene. The CDR3 consists of 13 residues. The V end was cut by 4 bases, the J end by 3 bases, with 10 bases between. The full variable domain, its missing parts supplied by reference TRBV18 and TRBJ2-7, is NAGVMQNPRHLVRRRGQEARLRCSPMKGHSHVYWYRQLPEEGLKFMVYLQKENIIDESGMPKERFSAEFPKEGPSILRIQQVVRGDSAAYFCASSRGTVYEQYFGPGTRLTVT.